These T cell receptor beta chains were read from a single sample in a study of T cell responses to AZD1222 COVID-19 vaccine. Generated by immunoSEQ multiplex PCR, the TCRdb table keeps only in-frame clones and is missing some. The data show about 27,000 clones, 92% seen once. The material sequenced was peripheral blood, taken 28 days after the second AZD1222 dose. These receptors originate from an adult who received the AZD1222 COVID-19 vaccine. Each CDR3 is given with its conserved first and last residue. The D gene is left open where the match is weak.

V gene	D gene	J gene	CDR3 DNA	CDR3 protein
TRBV5-1	NA	TRBJ2-7	TGCGCCAGCAGCTTGGCATTTTCAGGGGTCTACGAGCAGTACTTC	CASSLAFSGVYEQYF
TRBV9	TRBD2	TRBJ2-7	TGTGCCAGCAGCGTAGGGCCCCCGACTAGCGGGGGTTACGAGCAGTACTTC	CASSVGPPTSGGYEQYF
TRBV19	NA	TRBJ1-1	TGTGCCAGTAGTATAAGGGTGGTTCAGGGGAACACTGAAGCTTTCTTT	CASSIRVVQGNTEAFF
TRBV7-9	NA	TRBJ1-6	TGTGCCAGCAGCCTAGGGGACACCAATTCACCCCTCCACTTT	CASSLGDTNSPLHF
TRBV9	NA	TRBJ2-7	TGTGCCAGCAGCGTAGGACCGGCCTCCTACGAGCAGTACTTC	CASSVGPASYEQYF
TRBV29-1	NA	TRBJ2-1	TGCAGCGTGGGCCCCAGGCGGACTCACAATGAGCAGTTCTTC	CSVGPRRTHNEQFF
TRBV5-1	NA	TRBJ2-7	TGCGCCAGCAGCTCCGCCCAAGCGGGTTACGAGCAGTACTTC	CASSSAQAGYEQYF
TRBV20-1	NA	TRBJ1-1	TGCAGTGCCAAACGGACCACTGAAGCTTTCTTT	CSAKRTTEAFF
TRBV5-1	TRBD2	TRBJ2-7	TGCGCCAGCAGCCCACAGGCAGCGGGAGTTATCAACGAGCAGTACTTC	CASSPQAAGVINEQYF
TRBV9	NA	TRBJ2-1	TGTGCCAGCAGCGTCGCGGCCACTCCCTACAATGAGCAGTTCTTC	CASSVAATPYNEQFF
TRBV6-5	TRBD1	TRBJ2-3	TGTGCCAGCAGCCACAGGGGAACAGATACGCAGTATTTT	CASSHRGTDTQYF
TRBV27	NA	TRBJ2-5	TGTGCCAGCAGTTCTAGACAAAGCCTGTACCAAGAGACCCAGTACTTC	CASSSRQSLYQETQYF
TRBV28	NA	TRBJ2-7	TGTGCCAGCAGTACTCCTGGTGACAGGACCTACGAGCAGTACTTC	CASSTPGDRTYEQYF
TRBV21-1	NA	TRBJ1-3	NA	CASSKVIWGPGNTIYF
TRBV24-1	NA	TRBJ2-2	TGTGCCACCAGTGACTCGAGGGAGCCTCCCACCGGGGAGCTGTTTTTT	CATSDSREPPTGELFF
TRBV7-2	NA	TRBJ1-3	TGTGCCAGCAGCTTAGGAGGCCAGGGGCTCTCTGGAAACACCATATATTTT	CASSLGGQGLSGNTIYF
TRBV11-2	NA	TRBJ2-7	TGTGCCAGCAGCTCGAGGTCCTCCTACGAGCAGTACTTC	CASSSRSSYEQYF